The present entry profiles one T cell receptor (beta chain) with its context. Other DNA sequences within the sample encode an identical CDR3. After isolation, RNA underwent reverse transcription to generate cDNA as the sequencing template. The protocol was immunoSEQ multiplex PCR, while the TCRdb copy is restricted to in-frame clones and leaves out a portion. The table records 140,000 to 150,000 clones, 45% to 60% of them present only once. This entry is derived from a study of CD8+ T cells in alopecia areata. There are 14 residues in the CDR3. Germline CDR1 SGDLS, CDR2 YYNGEE. Trimming removed 0 bases at V and 0 bases at J, with 5 bases between.

The sequence came from a human donor with alopecia areata. The chain recombines TRBV9 with TRBJ2-3, with unresolved D. The source was CD4+ T cells sorted from blood, collected at week 0. The CDR3 spells CASSVVASTDTQYF. The CDR3 DNA is TGTGCCAGCAGCGTAGTCGCCAGCACAGATACGCAGTATTTT.